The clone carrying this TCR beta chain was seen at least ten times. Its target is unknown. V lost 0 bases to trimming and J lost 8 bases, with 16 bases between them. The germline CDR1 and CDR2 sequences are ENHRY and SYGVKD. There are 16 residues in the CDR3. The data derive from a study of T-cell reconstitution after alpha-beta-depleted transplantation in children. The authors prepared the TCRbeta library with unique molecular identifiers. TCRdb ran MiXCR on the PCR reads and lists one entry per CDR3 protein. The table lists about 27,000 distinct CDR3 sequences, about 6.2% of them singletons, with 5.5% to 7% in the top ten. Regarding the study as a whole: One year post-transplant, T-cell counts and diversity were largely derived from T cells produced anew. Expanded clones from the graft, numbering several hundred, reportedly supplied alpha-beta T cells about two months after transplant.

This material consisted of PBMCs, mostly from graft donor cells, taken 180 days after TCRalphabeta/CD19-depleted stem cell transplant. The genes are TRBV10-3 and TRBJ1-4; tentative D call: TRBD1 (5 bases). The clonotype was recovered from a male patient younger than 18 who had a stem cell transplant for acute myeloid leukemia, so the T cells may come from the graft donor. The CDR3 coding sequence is TGTGCCATCAGTGAGTCGTTACTGGGGCCGTCCGAAAAACTGTTTTTT. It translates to CAISESLLGPSEKLFF.